This T cell receptor (beta chain) was observed in a study of blood T cell repertoires in COVID-19. Study-level information: COVID-19 samples, acute and convalescent, were from the United States, Italy and Spain. From T cells, B-cell-depleted T cells, or PBMCs came the material, which was cDNA or gDNA.

Sequenced by immunoSEQ multiplex PCR; TCRdb stores in-frame clones only, minus some. The sample lists under 350,000 clones; 86% were seen once. Cohort assignment relied on participant-reported clinical history. The CDR3 is made up of 16 amino acids. Germline-derived CDR1 and CDR2 are LNHDA and SQIVND (reference sequence). The V end lost 3 bases, the J end lost 0 bases, and 14 bases lay between the germline ends. V is TRBV19 and J is TRBJ1-1; D call uncertain. Material for sequencing was PBMCs or T cells enriched from blood (not recorded which). The TCR originated in a woman between 40 and 50 years old with acute COVID-19. The CDR3 spells CASSIGVRNMNTEAFF. CDR3 nucleotide sequence: TGTGCCAGTAGTATTGGTGTCAGAAACATGAACACTGAAGCTTTCTTT.